This paragraph reports one T cell receptor beta chain. The entry originates in a study of cytomegalovirus exposure and HLA in healthy donors. In the PCR, 60 Vbeta and 13 Jbeta primers were used. This table comes from immunoSEQ multiplex PCR, and its TCRdb copy is limited to in-frame clones, with some not included. Counted here are some 96,000 clones, roughly three quarters occurring once; the ten biggest clones make up 7.7%. Trimming shortened V by 7 bases and J by 4 bases, and 14 bases separated the two germline ends. This CDR3 contains 13 residues. In germline, CDR1 is SNHLY, CDR2 FYNNEI. The source is a female donor in good health and CMV-seronegative. Sequenced sample: PBMCs. The chain couples TRBV2 to TRBJ2-7; D not resolved. In DNA form, the CDR3 reads TGTGCCAGCAATTTGCACGTTCTATACGAGCAGTACTTC. This gives the protein CASNLHVLYEQYF.